This T cell receptor (beta chain) was sequenced for a study of vaccination and CD4 T cells after COVID-19. The Oncomine TCR Beta short-read assay was what sequenced the DNA obtained from cultured CD4+ T cells. TCRdb ran MiXCR on the PCR reads and lists one entry per CDR3 protein. This sample carries around 5,500 distinct CDR3 sequences, around 32% of them seen once, and the ten largest clones take under 25%. In germline, CDR1 is MDHEN, CDR2 SYDVKM. With 4 bases clipped from V and 6 bases from J, the junction kept 4 bases outside the gene matches. The CDR3 extends over 14 amino acids. The sample's treatment: 10-day PBMC culture with coronavirus spike peptide pools or control peptides (ViraFEST assay). This clonotype was counted a few times. Its matching antigen is unknown.

This sample comprised CD4+ T cells from blood, cultured in vitro, obtained after SARS-CoV-2 vaccination. J is TRBJ1-2 and V is TRBV28, with 11 bases matching TRBD1. This TCR was sampled from a human donor who had recovered from COVID-19. Here the CDR3 reads CASSSPGQGDGYTF. CDR3 nucleotides: TGTGCCAGCAGTTCTCCGGGACAGGGGGATGGCTACACCTTC.